What follows are 18 T cell receptor beta chains derived from one specimen sequenced in a study of blood T cell repertoires in COVID-19. Data came from immunoSEQ multiplex PCR; TCRdb stores just in-frame clones and leaves some out. The sample records 140,000 or so clones, about 87% being singletons. The material sequenced was peripheral blood. The receptors stem from a human donor in a cohort sampled during active COVID-19.

This clone appeared a single time. The chain carries TRBV7-2 and TRBJ1-2; TRBD1 is a possible D gene (5 bases). Germline CDR1 is SGHTA and CDR2 is FQGNSA. V was cut by 6 bases and J by 5 bases, with 13 bases left in between. The CDR3 runs 13 residues. CDR3 sequence: CASSFRQLYGYTF. CDR3 in DNA: TGTGCCAGCAGTTTTAGACAGCTATATGGCTACACCTTC.

The V and J genes are TRBV5-1 and TRBJ2-7; D is perhaps TRBD1 (7 bases). Germline lookup yields CDR1 SGHRS and CDR2 YFSETQ. The CDR3 contains 16 residues. Trimming stripped 0 bases from V and 0 bases from J, with 13 bases between. DNA of the CDR3: TGCGCCAGCAGCTTGGGAGGAGGGGGCCTCTCCTACGAGCAGTACTTC. Translation: CASSLGGGGLSYEQYF. Variable domain in full (rest from reference TRBV5-1 and TRBJ2-7): KAGVTQTPRYLIKTRGQQVTLSCSPISGHRSVSWYQQTPGQGLQFLFEYFSETQRNKGNFPGRFSGRQFSNSRSEMNVSTLELGDSALYLCASSLGGGGLSYEQYFGPGTRLTVT.

The rearrangement joins TRBV27 to TRBJ1-4, with D possibly TRBD1 on 5 matching bases. The CDR3 is made up of 13 amino acids. CDR1 is MNHEY and CDR2 is SMNVEV in the germline V gene (reference sequence). V was cut by 5 bases and J by 8 bases, with 12 bases left in between. The CDR3 sequence: CASSHQGGEKLFF. CDR3 DNA sequence: TGTGCCAGCAGTCACCAGGGCGGAGAAAAACTGTTTTTT. Supplemented by reference TRBV27 and TRBJ1-4, the full variable domain reads EAQVTQNPRYLITVTGKKLTVTCSQNMNHEYMSWYRQDPGLGLRQIYYSMNVEVTDKGDVPEGYKVSRKEKRNFPLILESPSPNQTSLYFCASSHQGGEKLFFGSGTQLSVL.

V usage is TRBV5-6 and J usage is TRBJ2-3; D is possibly TRBD2 (5 bases). Trimming pared 4 bases from V and 3 bases from J, leaving 12 bases between. The CDR3 is made up of 14 amino acids. Germline loops: CDR1 SGHDT, CDR2 YYEEEE. This CDR3 is CASSPTMGTDTQYF. DNA of the CDR3: TGTGCCAGCAGCCCGACTATGGGTACAGATACGCAGTATTTT.

At least ten counts were recorded for this clone. J is TRBJ2-7 and V is TRBV21-1; TRBD2, the D gene given by the table, was not confirmed from the DNA. TRBV21-1 is a known pseudogene. CDR3 size: 15 residues. The CDR3 sequence is CAECGQCPGGHEQYF. CDR3 sequence (DNA): TGTGCCGAGTGTGGACAGTGTCCGGGGGGCCACGAGCAGTACTTC.

This clone was seen once. The genes are TRBV10-2 and TRBJ2-1, with 15 positions matching TRBD2. Germline V gene data show CDR1 as WSHSY and CDR2 as SAAADI. CDR3 size: 18 residues. V lost 8 bases, J lost 1 base, and 9 bases stayed unmatched. The CDR3 here is CASSRTSGGAGSYNEQFF. CDR3 coding DNA: TGCGCCAGCTCCCGGACTAGCGGGGGGGCGGGGTCCTACAATGAGCAGTTCTTC.

The chain is built from TRBV19 and TRBJ1-6, with D perhaps TRBD1 (5 bases). From germline, CDR1 is LNHDA and CDR2 SQIVND (reference sequence). The V and J ends lost 6 bases and 5 bases respectively, with 17 bases between them. CDR3 length: 16 amino acids. The CDR3 protein is CASSLSGILNNSPLHF. The CDR3 region has the DNA TGTGCCAGTAGCCTGTCAGGGATACTAAATAATTCACCCCTCCACTTT.

V usage is TRBV7-3 and J usage is TRBJ2-1; TRBD2 agrees at 11 bases. This CDR3 region has 14 residues. J gave up 4 bases and V 8 bases, and 4 bases lay outside the gene matches. Germline V lookup: CDR1 SGHTA, CDR2 FQGTGA. CDR3 amino acids: CASGLAGGYNEQFF. CDR3 DNA: TGTGCCAGCGGGCTAGCGGGGGGTTACAATGAGCAGTTCTTC.

V gene TRBV30 combines with J gene TRBJ2-3, with D hard to call. The CDR3 contains 12 residues. CDR1 GTSNPN and CDR2 SVGIG come from the germline V gene (reference sequence). The V end was cut by 3 bases, the J end by 4 bases, with 8 bases between. The CDR3 DNA sequence: TGTGCCTGGAGAGGCAGCGCAGATACGCAGTATTTT. Its translation is CAWRGSADTQYF.

J is TRBJ1-1 and V is TRBV6-5; 9 bases match TRBD1. The trim removed 6 bases at V and 5 bases at J, leaving 7 bases unmatched. This CDR3 region has 14 residues. Germline V gene data show CDR1 as MNHEY and CDR2 as SVGAGI. CDR3 sequence reads: CASRTTGGGTEAFF. In nucleotides, the CDR3 is TGTGCCAGCAGAACGACAGGGGGTGGAACTGAAGCTTTCTTT.

The genes are TRBV3-1 (or the pseudogene TRBV3-2) and TRBJ2-3, with D maybe TRBD1 (6 bases). V lost 4 bases to trimming and J lost 3 bases, with 14 bases between them. Per germline, CDR1 LGHDT and CDR2 YNNKEL (reference sequence). This CDR3 is built from 15 residues. The chain's CDR3 is CASSLPQGRTDTQYF. CDR3 nucleotide sequence: TGTGCCAGCAGCCTCCCCCAGGGGCGGACAGATACGCAGTATTTT.

J is TRBJ2-2 and V is TRBV19; 8 nucleotides match TRBD1. CDR1 and CDR2 (germline): LNHDA, SQIVND (reference sequence). V lost 6 bases and J lost 5; bases outside the gene matches: 5. The CDR3 consists of 14 residues. The CDR3 sequence: CASRDRGLTGELFF. The CDR3 nucleotides are TGTGCCAGTAGAGACAGGGGCTTGACCGGGGAGCTGTTTTTT.

This clone has just a few counts. The rearrangement uses TRBV5-6 and TRBJ2-7; TRBD2 matches at 9 bases. Germline V gives CDR1 SGHDT, CDR2 YYEEEE. J lost 5 bases, V lost 1 base, and 7 bases had no gene match. This CDR3 has 15 residues. For the CDR3, the DNA is TGTGCCAGCAGCTTGTTCGAAAGCGGGAGGAACGAGCAGTACTTC. Its translation is CASSLFESGRNEQYF.

The chain is built from TRBV5-6 and TRBJ2-1, with D unresolved. Trimming shortened V by 4 bases and J by 5 bases, and 13 bases separated the two germline ends. The CDR3 sequence is 14 residues long. Germline assignment: CDR1 SGHDT and CDR2 YYEEEE. As DNA, the CDR3 is TGTGCCAGCAGCCCTGTTGGTACGGACAATGAGCAGTTCTTC. Translation: CASSPVGTDNEQFF.

The chain has TRBV6-5 and TRBJ2-7, with a possible D match to TRBD1 (6 bases). The CDR3 runs to 12 residues. V was clipped by 11 bases and J by 1 base, with 12 bases between them. From germline, CDR1 is MNHEY and CDR2 SVGAGI. The CDR3 DNA follows: TGTGCCTCAAACAGGGTATCCTACGAGCAGTACTTC. Its protein is CASNRVSYEQYF.

The rearrangement links TRBV11-3 to TRBJ2-7; 7 nucleotides agree with TRBD1. V was clipped by 3 bases and J by 7 bases; unmatched bases: 3. The CDR3 consists of 12 residues. Germline lookup yields CDR1 SGHNT and CDR2 YENEEA. The DNA of the CDR3 is TGTGCCAGCAGCTTCCCAGGGGGAGAGCAGTACTTC. This gives the protein CASSFPGGEQYF.

This clone was picked up one time. V is TRBV9 and J is TRBJ2-1; TRBD1 matches at 10 bases. After removal of 3 bases from V and 3 bases from J, the junction contained 3 bases not matched to a gene. The CDR3 is 15 residues long. From germline, CDR1 is SGDLS and CDR2 YYNGEE. The CDR3 protein is CASSGGTGVYNEQFF. CDR3 nucleotide sequence: TGTGCCAGCAGCGGTGGGACAGGGGTCTACAATGAGCAGTTCTTC.

The genes are TRBV5-5 and TRBJ1-1; possible D gene TRBD1, 5 bases. The CDR3 length is 14 residues. The germline V gene encodes CDR1 SGHKS and CDR2 YYEKEE (reference sequence). Trimming pared 1 base from V and 1 base from J, leaving 8 bases between. CDR3 residues: CASSLRQGNTEAFF. The CDR3 DNA follows: TGTGCCAGCAGCTTGAGGCAGGGGAACACTGAAGCTTTCTTT.